These T cell receptor beta chains were read from a single sample in a study of blood T cell repertoires in COVID-19. Here immunoSEQ multiplex PCR was the method, and the copy in TCRdb shows in-frame clones only, minus some. In the table there are 150,000 or so clones, 75% to 90% of which are singletons. Sequenced material: peripheral blood. These receptors were taken from a man in his fifties or sixties with acute or convalescent COVID-19. Both conserved end residues are part of each CDR3. The D gene is left open where the match is weak. Clone size, where shown, is once, few, many, or a class for clones that have expanded.

J gene: TRBJ1-2; clone size: -; V gene: TRBV6-4; D gene: TRBD1; CDR3 DNA: TGTGCCAGCAGTGTTGGACAGGGGATTGGAGGTGGCTACACCTTC; CDR3 protein: CASSVGQGIGGGYTF
J gene: TRBJ2-5; clone size: -; V gene: TRBV2; D gene: -; CDR3 DNA: TGTGCCAGCAGAACAGGACCTGAGACCCAGTACTTC; CDR3 protein: CASRTGPETQYF
J gene: TRBJ1-5; clone size: few; V gene: TRBV15; D gene: -; CDR3 DNA: TGTGCCACCAGCAGAGGTGGATTGGAGGAAAGGAATCAGCCCCAGCATTTT; CDR3 protein: CATSRGGLEERNQPQHF
J gene: TRBJ2-7; clone size: -; V gene: TRBV2; D gene: -; CDR3 DNA: TGTGCCAGCAGTGAGGGGAGGCTCTACGAGCAGTACTTC; CDR3 protein: CASSEGRLYEQYF
J gene: TRBJ2-1; clone size: -; V gene: TRBV15; D gene: TRBD1; CDR3 DNA: TGTGCCACCAGCAGACATAGGCCGGGACAGGGTTACAATGAGCAGTTCTTC; CDR3 protein: CATSRHRPGQGYNEQFF
J gene: TRBJ1-1; clone size: -; V gene: TRBV6-5; D gene: TRBD1; CDR3 DNA: TGTGCCAGCAGTTACTCGAGGACAGGGAACACTGAAGCTTTCTTT; CDR3 protein: CASSYSRTGNTEAFF
J gene: TRBJ2-7; clone size: many; V gene: TRBV27; D gene: -; CDR3 DNA: TGTGCCAGCAGTTTTAAGCGGAACTACGAGCAGTACTTC; CDR3 protein: CASSFKRNYEQYF
J gene: TRBJ1-3; clone size: -; V gene: TRBV5-1; D gene: -; CDR3 DNA: TGCGCCAGCAGCCTCGAGATGAGTGGAAACACCATATATTTT; CDR3 protein: CASSLEMSGNTIYF
J gene: TRBJ1-2; clone size: -; V gene: TRBV27; D gene: -; CDR3 DNA: TGTGCCAGCAAAGGGGAGGGCTATGGCTACACCTTC; CDR3 protein: CASKGEGYGYTF
J gene: TRBJ1-2; clone size: -; V gene: TRBV27; D gene: -; CDR3 DNA: TGTGCCAGCAGTTTATCGCGAAATATCCCGGGACTCAGGGCGGGCCTATTACTCTATGGCTACACCTTC; CDR3 protein: CASSLSRNIPGLRAGLLLYGYTF
J gene: TRBJ2-7; clone size: -; V gene: TRBV13; D gene: TRBD2; CDR3 DNA: TGTGCCAGCAGCCCCGGTAGCGGGAGTGACGTAGCCTACGAGCAGTACTTC; CDR3 protein: CASSPGSGSDVAYEQYF
J gene: TRBJ1-3; clone size: -; V gene: TRBV9; D gene: -; CDR3 DNA: TGTGCCAGCAGCGACTTCTCTGGAAACACCATATATTTT; CDR3 protein: CASSDFSGNTIYF
J gene: TRBJ1-5; clone size: -; V gene: TRBV6-2/TRBV6-3; D gene: -; CDR3 DNA: TGTGCCAGCAGTTACAGTCAGCAGCCCCAGCATTTT; CDR3 protein: CASSYSQQPQHF